The 16 T cell receptor beta chains below all came from one sample that was sequenced in a study of post-analysis software for immune sequencing data. Overall study results and limits: Relative to controls, patients had five TRBV segments at higher frequency, with TRBV5-6, TRBV5-1 and TRBV20-1 among these.

These receptors have no known antigen. Libraries were made from TCR beta cDNA, and they carried unique molecular identifiers. TCRdb ran MiXCR on the PCR reads and lists one entry per CDR3 protein. The sample lists about 770,000 distinct CDR3 sequences; about 43% were seen once. Sequenced input: blood. Every receptor here comes from a girl aged 10 to 17 with multiple sclerosis.

Of note for this clonotype: Germline and junction disagree at one end, which may indicate a read error. This chain joins TRBV5-6 and TRBJ2-1, with 12 bases identical to TRBD2. CDR3 length: 14 residues. Germline V gene sequence: CDR1 SGHDT, CDR2 YYEEEE. The CDR3 sequence: CASSSWTSGNEQFF. DNA for the CDR3: TGTGCCAGCAGCTCGTGGACTAGCGGGAATGAACAGTTCTTC.

J is TRBJ2-4 and V is TRBV11-2; 8 bases line up with TRBD1. The DNA end is a closer match to TRBJ2-7, so the J assignment may be wrong. The CDR3 spans 14 residues. CDR1 and CDR2 from the germline V gene are SGHAT and FQNNGV. The DNA for the CDR3 is TGTGCCAGCACCCACGGGACAGGAACCTACGAGCAGTACTTC. Protein product: CASTHGTGTYEQYF.

V and J are TRBV4-3 and TRBJ2-1; D may be TRBD2 (5 bases). V lost 4 bases and J 3 bases, leaving 19 bases between the germline ends. The CDR3 contains 17 residues. Germline CDR1 and CDR2: LGHNA and YSLEER. CDR3 loop: CASSPTSTGSGYNEQFF. In DNA, the CDR3 is TGCGCCAGCAGCCCCACGTCAACGGGATCCGGCTACAATGAGCAGTTCTTC.

Notes on this clonotype: One end of the junction does not line up with germline, which may come from a read error. The chain recombines TRBV28 with TRBJ2-3; 8 nucleotides agree with TRBD2. CDR1 is MDHEN, CDR2 SYDVKM, per germline. The CDR3 consists of 16 residues. The CDR3 spells CASSLGGAGVTDTQYF. CDR3 bases: TGCGCCAGCAGCTTGGGGGGAGCGGGAGTCACAGATACGCAGTATTTT.

V is TRBV5-1 and J is TRBJ2-3, with 7 bases that match TRBD2. CDR3 length equals 15 residues. CDR1 SGHRS and CDR2 YFSETQ come from the germline V gene. V shed 3 bases and J 0 bases; nucleotides not matched to a gene: 4. CDR3 residues: CASSSAGASTDTQYF. The CDR3 DNA is TGCGCCAGCAGCTCCGCGGGAGCCAGCACAGATACGCAGTATTTT.

This clonotype was detected only once. This chain connects TRBV4-3 to TRBJ2-2; the D gene could be TRBD1 or TRBD2 (5 bases each). CDR3 length equals 13 residues. V dropped 4 bases and J dropped 4 bases, with 7 bases sitting between them. Germline V gene data show CDR1 as LGHNA and CDR2 as YSLEER. The DNA for the CDR3 is TGCGCCAGCAGCCGGGGGATCACCGGGGAGCTGTTTTTT. It encodes CASSRGITGELFF.

J is TRBJ2-7 and V is TRBV5-1; D uncertain. CDR3 size: 17 residues. In germline, CDR1 is SGHRS, CDR2 YFSETQ. Deletions cut 4 bases from V and 0 bases from J, with 20 bases between. CDR3 sequence reads: CASSPGLVGRSSYEQYF. CDR3 nucleotide sequence: TGCGCCAGCAGCCCTGGCCTAGTGGGTCGGAGCTCCTACGAGCAGTACTTC.

This clonotype was counted a few times. V and J are TRBV9 and TRBJ2-1; D possibly corresponds to TRBD2 (5 bases). Trimming shortened V by 3 bases and J by 9 bases, and 19 bases separated the two germline ends. The CDR3 loop spans 15 amino acids. The V gene's germline CDR1 is SGDLS and CDR2 YYNGEE. In DNA, the CDR3 is TGTGCCAGCAGCGGAAGGACTCCCAACCGGGGTGAGCAGTTCTTC. Amino acids: CASSGRTPNRGEQFF. The full variable domain, its missing parts supplied by reference TRBV9 and TRBJ2-1, is DSGVTQTPKHLITATGQRVTLRCSPRSGDLSVYWYQQSLDQGLQFLIQYYNGEERAKGNILERFSAQQFPDLHSELNLSSLELGDSALYFCASSGRTPNRGEQFFGPGTRLTVL.

The chain is built from TRBV9 and TRBJ2-3, with D unclear. The CDR3 contains 15 residues. V was clipped by 0 bases and J by 6 bases, with 14 bases between them. The V gene's germline CDR1 is SGDLS and CDR2 YYNGEE. CDR3 loop: CASSVGDSPADTQYF. CDR3 nucleotides: TGTGCCAGCAGCGTAGGGGATAGCCCCGCGGATACGCAGTATTTT.

The rearrangement joins TRBV20-1 to TRBJ2-2; the match to TRBD1 covers 8 bases. The CDR3 is 18 amino acids. With 1 base clipped from V and 1 base from J, the junction kept 11 bases outside the gene matches. CDR1 DFQATT and CDR2 SNEGSKA come from the germline V gene (reference sequence). As DNA, the CDR3 is TGCAGTGCTAGAGGTGGGGGTCGGGACAGGTGGAACACCGGGGAGCTGTTTTTT. It codes for CSARGGGRDRWNTGELFF.

This clonotype was picked up one time. The chain combines TRBV5-1 with TRBJ2-3, with D perhaps TRBD2 (5 bases). Germline assignment: CDR1 SGHRS and CDR2 YFSETQ. There are 16 residues in the CDR3. V shed 2 bases and J shed 1 base, with 14 bases lying between them. In DNA, the CDR3 is TGCGCCAGCAGCTTTCGTAGGGAGAGCCGCACAGATACGCAGTATTTT. It is translated as CASSFRRESRTDTQYF.

The sample holds a few counts of this clonotype. The gene calls are TRBV30 and TRBJ2-3; D is uncertain. This CDR3 is 12 amino acids long. The germline gives CDR1 GTSNPN, CDR2 SVGIG (reference sequence). V lost 8 bases and J lost 6, with 15 bases in between. CDR3 residues: CAQLTRPDTQYF. Written as DNA, the CDR3 is TGTGCCCAACTGACAAGACCGGATACGCAGTATTTT.

The chain has TRBV11-3 and TRBJ2-4; no clear D gene. This CDR3 spans 15 amino acids. The germline V gene has CDR1 SGHNT and CDR2 YENEEA. V was shortened by 2 bases and J by 4 bases, with 12 bases between the two germline ends. The CDR3 bases are TGTGCCAGCAGCTTAATCGGGCAGAAGAAAAACATTCAGTACTTC. Translated, it gives CASSLIGQKKNIQYF.

The chain employs TRBV5-1 and TRBJ1-1; no definite D call. Trimming pared 0 bases from V and 3 bases from J, leaving 9 bases between. The germline CDR1 and CDR2 sequences are SGHRS and YFSETQ. The length of the CDR3 is 14 residues. The CDR3 reads CASSLERVDTEAFF. The CDR3 coding sequence is TGCGCCAGCAGCTTGGAGAGGGTGGACACTGAAGCTTTCTTT. Full variable domain (outside the CDR3, taken from reference TRBV5-1 and TRBJ1-1): KAGVTQTPRYLIKTRGQQVTLSCSPISGHRSVSWYQQTPGQGLQFLFEYFSETQRNKGNFPGRFSGRQFSNSRSEMNVSTLELGDSALYLCASSLERVDTEAFFGQGTRLTVV.

The chain carries TRBV6-5 and TRBJ2-7, with D perhaps TRBD2 (6 bases). Deletions cut 0 bases from V and 5 bases from J, with 11 bases between. The CDR3 sequence is 14 residues long. Germline-derived CDR1 and CDR2 are MNHEY and SVGAGI. The CDR3 spells CASSYSGGRNEQYF. CDR3 coding DNA: TGTGCCAGCAGTTACTCGGGGGGAAGGAACGAGCAGTACTTC.

V gene TRBV20-1 combines with J gene TRBJ2-5; perhaps TRBD2 as D (6 bases). The CDR3 contains 14 residues. The germline CDR1 and CDR2 sequences are DFQATT and SNEGSKA (reference sequence). V gave up 1 base and J gave up 4 bases, with 13 bases separating them. CDR3 DNA sequence: TGCAGTGCTAGAGCACGGGCTAGCGTAGAGACCCAGTACTTC. Protein: CSARARASVETQYF.